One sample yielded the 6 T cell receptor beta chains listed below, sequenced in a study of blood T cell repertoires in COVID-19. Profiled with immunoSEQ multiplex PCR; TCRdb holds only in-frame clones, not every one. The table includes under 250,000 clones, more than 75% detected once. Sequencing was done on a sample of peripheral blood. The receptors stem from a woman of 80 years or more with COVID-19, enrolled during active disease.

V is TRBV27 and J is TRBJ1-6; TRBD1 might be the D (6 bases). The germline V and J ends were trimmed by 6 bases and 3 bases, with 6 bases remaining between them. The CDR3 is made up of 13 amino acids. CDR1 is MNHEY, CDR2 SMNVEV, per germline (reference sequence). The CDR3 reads CASRQGYNSPLHF. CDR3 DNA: TGTGCCAGCAGACAGGGCTATAATTCACCCCTCCACTTT.

CDR3 protein: CASSTGLAGGTLGEQYF. The CDR3, as DNA: TGTGCCAGCAGCACGGGACTAGCGGGGGGAACACTGGGCGAGCAGTACTTC. The V call is TRBV13, the J call TRBJ2-7, with 15 bases lining up with TRBD2. CDR1 PRHDT and CDR2 FYEKMQ come from the germline V gene (reference sequence). Trimming took 5 bases from V and 6 from J; bases not matched to a gene: 11. The CDR3 runs 17 residues.

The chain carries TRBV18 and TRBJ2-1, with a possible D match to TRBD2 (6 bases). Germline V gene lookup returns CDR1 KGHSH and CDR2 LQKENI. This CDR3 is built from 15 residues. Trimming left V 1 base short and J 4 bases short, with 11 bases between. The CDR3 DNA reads TGTGCCAGCTCACCACAGACGGGGGTGTACAATGAGCAGTTCTTC. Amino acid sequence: CASSPQTGVYNEQFF.

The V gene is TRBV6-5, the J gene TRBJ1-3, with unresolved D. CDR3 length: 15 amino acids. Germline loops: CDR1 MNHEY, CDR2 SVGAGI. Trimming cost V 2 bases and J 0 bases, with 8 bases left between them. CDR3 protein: CASSYTPSSGNTIYF. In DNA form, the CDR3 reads TGTGCCAGCAGTTACACACCCAGCTCTGGAAACACCATATATTTT.

The CDR3 is CASRVVAGLDTQYF. The CDR3 DNA sequence: TGTGCCAGCAGGGTCGTGGCTGGCTTAGATACGCAGTATTTT. The chain recombines TRBV7-2 with TRBJ2-3; D remains ambiguous. The V gene lost 6 bases and the J gene lost 5 bases, with 15 bases spanning the gap. The CDR3 sequence is 14 residues long. Germline loops: CDR1 SGHTA, CDR2 FQGNSA.

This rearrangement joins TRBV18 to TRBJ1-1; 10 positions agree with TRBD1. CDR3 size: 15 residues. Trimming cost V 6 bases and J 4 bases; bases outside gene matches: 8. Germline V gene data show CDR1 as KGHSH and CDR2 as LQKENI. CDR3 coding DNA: TGTGCCAGCTCCCCCCGGGACAGGGGTACCACTGAAGCTTTCTTT. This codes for CASSPRDRGTTEAFF.